A single sample gave rise to the 6 T cell receptor beta chains below, sequenced in a study of PD-1 and CTLA-4 blockade in melanoma. Using immunoSEQ multiplex PCR, the repertoire was profiled, and TCRdb retains in-frame clones only, with some absent. The sample has almost 30,000 clones; approximately 88% are singletons. The material sequenced was CD8+ T cells from peripheral blood, taken before anti-PD-1 treatment. The receptors originated from a human donor with melanoma.

CDR3 region: CASRDEGRSDTQYF. For the CDR3, the DNA is TGTGCCAGCAGGGACGAGGGTAGATCAGATACGCAGTATTTT. The chain uses TRBV2 and TRBJ2-3; possibly TRBD2 for D (5 bases). Trimming cost V 6 bases and J 4 bases, with 14 bases left between them. This CDR3 has 14 amino acids. Germline CDR1 and CDR2: SNHLY and FYNNEI.

The rearrangement uses TRBV28 and TRBJ1-5; D call uncertain. Trimming shortened V by 5 bases and J by 9 bases, and 17 bases separated the two germline ends. CDR1 is MDHEN and CDR2 is SYDVKM in the germline V gene. The length of the CDR3 is 14 residues. The CDR3 reads CASSGLGEIRPQHF. DNA for the CDR3: TGTGCCAGCAGTGGACTCGGAGAGATCAGGCCCCAGCATTTT.

The rearrangement links TRBV5-1 to TRBJ2-3; 7 bases line up with TRBD1. Unmatched junction bases numbered 8, after V lost 8 bases and J lost 2 bases. CDR3 length equals 14 residues. Per the germline V gene, CDR1 is SGHRS and CDR2 is YFSETQ. CDR3 DNA: TGCGCCAGTCGGGACAGAGGGTACACAGATACGCAGTATTTT. It codes for CASRDRGYTDTQYF. Together with reference TRBV5-1 and TRBJ2-3, the CDR3 gives the full variable domain: KAGVTQTPRYLIKTRGQQVTLSCSPISGHRSVSWYQQTPGQGLQFLFEYFSETQRNKGNFPGRFSGRQFSNSRSEMNVSTLELGDSALYLCASRDRGYTDTQYFGPGTRLTVL.

This sequence joins TRBV7-9 and TRBJ1-4; 7 positions agree with TRBD1. This CDR3 has 16 amino acids. The J segment lost 1 base and the V segment lost 5 bases, leaving 7 bases of the junction unmatched. The germline V gene encodes CDR1 SEHNR and CDR2 FQNEAQ (reference sequence). The CDR3 sequence: CASSAPDRETNEKLFF. In DNA, the CDR3 is TGTGCCAGCAGCGCGCCTGACAGGGAAACTAATGAAAAACTGTTTTTT.

The chain uses TRBV29-1 and TRBJ2-1; TRBD1 is a possible D gene (5 bases). With 5 bases removed from V and 9 bases from J, the gap between germline ends came to 8 bases. CDR3 length: 10 residues. Germline CDR1 SQVTM, CDR2 ANQGSEA. CDR3 DNA: TGCAGCGTTTCAGGGTCTGAGCAGTTCTTC. Protein product: CSVSGSEQFF.

This sequence joins TRBV5-6 and TRBJ2-7; 7 nucleotides line up with TRBD1. After removal of 4 bases from V and 0 bases from J, the junction contained 10 bases not matched to a gene. CDR3 size: 16 residues. The germline V gene encodes CDR1 SGHDT and CDR2 YYEEEE. The CDR3 region is CASSPDGDRISYEQYF. The CDR3 DNA sequence: TGTGCCAGCAGCCCTGATGGGGACAGAATCTCCTACGAGCAGTACTTC.